This TCR beta chain is from a study of identifying expanded T cells in peripheral blood. Germline assignment: CDR1 SGDLS and CDR2 YYNGEE. This CDR3 contains 16 residues. V lost 2 bases, J lost 0 bases, and 12 bases lay in between. Sequencing used immunoSEQ multiplex PCR; TCRdb keeps in-frame clones, though not all of them. Seen here are some 120,000 clones, over 65% observed once, and the top ten hold around 3.3%. This receptor was obtained from a person aged 18-70 years in good health. The J gene is TRBJ2-1, the V gene TRBV9; perhaps TRBD1 as D (6 bases). Sequencing was carried out using blood. The CDR3 loop is CASSVTQGSSYNEQFF. For the CDR3, the DNA is TGTGCCAGCAGCGTGACGCAGGGGAGCTCCTACAATGAGCAGTTCTTC.